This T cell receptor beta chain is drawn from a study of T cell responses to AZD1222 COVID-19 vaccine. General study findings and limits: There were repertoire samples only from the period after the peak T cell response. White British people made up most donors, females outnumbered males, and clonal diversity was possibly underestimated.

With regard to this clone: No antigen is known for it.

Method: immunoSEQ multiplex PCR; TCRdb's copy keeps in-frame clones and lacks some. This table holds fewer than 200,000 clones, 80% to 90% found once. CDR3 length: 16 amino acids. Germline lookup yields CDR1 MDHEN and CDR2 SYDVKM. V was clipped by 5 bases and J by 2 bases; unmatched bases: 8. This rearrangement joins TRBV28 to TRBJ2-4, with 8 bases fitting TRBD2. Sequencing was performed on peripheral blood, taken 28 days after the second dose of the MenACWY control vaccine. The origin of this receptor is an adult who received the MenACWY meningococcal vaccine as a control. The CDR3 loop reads CASSPSGSVSKNIQYF. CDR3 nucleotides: TGTGCCAGCAGTCCCAGCGGGAGTGTTTCCAAAAACATTCAGTACTTC.